Shown below are 16 T cell receptor beta chains from a single sample sequenced in a study of vaccination and CD4 T cells after COVID-19. Sequencing of the DNA from cultured CD4+ T cells was carried out with the Oncomine TCR Beta short-read assay. MiXCR, applied by TCRdb to the PCR reads, yields one record per CDR3 protein. The sample records 20,000 to 25,000 distinct CDR3 sequences, over 45% being singletons. Treatment specified: roughly ten-day PBMC culture with coronavirus spike peptide pools or control peptides (ViraFEST assay). Their antigen targets remain unknown. Source material: CD4+ T cells from blood, cultured in vitro. Source of these receptors: a human donor who had recovered from COVID-19.

The chain employs TRBV5-4 and TRBJ2-3; 8 bases are shared with TRBD2. The CDR3 is made up of 14 amino acids. Losses at the gene ends were 2 bases for V and 3 bases for J; bases not matched to a gene: 2. Germline V CDR1 and CDR2: SGHNT, YYREEE (reference sequence). DNA for the CDR3: TGTGCCAGCAGCTTTGGCGGGAGGACAGATACGCAGTATTTT. It translates to CASSFGGRTDTQYF.

V usage is TRBV7-3 and J usage is TRBJ2-2; D tentatively fits TRBD1 or TRBD2 (6 bases each). CDR3 size: 15 residues. Per germline, CDR1 SGHTA and CDR2 FQGTGA. V dropped 5 bases and J dropped 7 bases, with 17 bases sitting between them. The CDR3 DNA is TGTGCCAGCAGCACTGACAACGGGGGCGGCGGGGAGCTGTTTTTT. It specifies CASSTDNGGGGELFF.

This clonotype appeared once. The chain links TRBV12-3 or TRBV12-4 to TRBJ1-2; D uncertain. V was shortened by 6 bases and J by 6 bases, with 14 bases between the two germline ends. The CDR3 covers 13 residues. CDR3 sequence (DNA): TGTGCCAGCAGCCAACAAAGGGCCCATGGCTACACCTTC. Amino acids: CASSQQRAHGYTF.

V and J are TRBV10-3 and TRBJ2-1; D gene unclear. CDR3 size: 15 residues. Germline lookup yields CDR1 ENHRY and CDR2 SYGVKD. Trimming stripped 4 bases from V and 4 bases from J, with 14 bases between. The CDR3, as DNA: TGTGCCATCAGTGCTTCAGAAAAGGAGTACAATGAGCAGTTCTTC. As protein: CAISASEKEYNEQFF.

CDR3 sequence (DNA): TGTGCCAGCAGTGAAATGGGACTAGTAGACACCGGGGAGCTGTTTTTT. Encoded protein: CASSEMGLVDTGELFF. The chain has TRBV2 and TRBJ2-2, with 8 nucleotides matching TRBD2. There are 16 residues in the CDR3. Germline V gives CDR1 SNHLY, CDR2 FYNNEI. The V and J ends lost 2 bases and 3 bases, in that order; junction bases with no gene match: 5.

The rearrangement links TRBV28 to TRBJ1-5; 8 bases fit TRBD1. J gave up 1 base and V 2 bases, and 10 bases lay outside the gene matches. The germline gives CDR1 MDHEN, CDR2 SYDVKM. CDR3 size: 18 residues. The CDR3 reads CASSLGGQGAWSNQPQHF. The CDR3 DNA is TGTGCCAGCAGTTTAGGGGGCCAGGGGGCCTGGAGCAATCAGCCCCAGCATTTT.

The rearrangement uses TRBV6-5 and TRBJ1-6; D is undetermined. Germline CDR1 reads MNHEY; CDR2 reads SVGAGI. V dropped 0 bases and J dropped 3 bases, with 9 bases sitting between them. CDR3 length: 16 residues. CDR3 residues: CASSYSLRNYNSPLHF. CDR3 bases: TGTGCCAGCAGTTACTCGCTCCGTAACTATAATTCACCCCTCCACTTT.

The chain employs TRBV20-1 and TRBJ1-3; D is uncertain. CDR3 length: 11 amino acids. V was trimmed by 2 bases and J by 4 bases, leaving 3 bases between them. Germline CDR1 DFQATT, CDR2 SNEGSKA (reference sequence). The CDR3 sequence: CSARLGNTIYF. In DNA form, the CDR3 reads TGCAGTGCTAGACTAGGAAACACCATATATTTT.

This clonotype was counted between two and nine times. The chain combines TRBV20-1 with TRBJ2-5; 8 positions agree with TRBD2. Trimming removed 5 bases from V and 2 bases from J; junction bases left unmatched: 4. Germline values: CDR1 DFQATT, CDR2 SNEGSKA (reference sequence). The CDR3 runs to 13 residues. The CDR3 sequence is CSALTSAQETQYF. As DNA, the CDR3 is TGCAGTGCTTTGACTAGCGCACAAGAGACCCAGTACTTC.

V is TRBV3-1 and J is TRBJ1-1, with D tentatively TRBD1 (5 bases). Trimming took 4 bases from V and 6 from J, leaving 18 bases between them. The CDR3 covers 15 residues. Germline values: CDR1 LGHDT, CDR2 YNNKEL (reference sequence). CDR3 DNA sequence: TGTGCCAGCAGCCCAGCGGGGGTAAGTGGCTCTGAAGCTTTCTTT. Amino acid sequence: CASSPAGVSGSEAFF.

This clonotype appeared a few times. The gene calls are TRBV27 and TRBJ1-4, with 7 bases fitting TRBD1. In germline, CDR1 is MNHEY, CDR2 SMNVEV (reference sequence). The CDR3 loop spans 13 amino acids. Trimming removed 6 bases from V and 4 bases from J; junction bases left unmatched: 2. The CDR3 DNA reads as TGTGCCAGCAGGAACAGGGGTAATGAAAAACTGTTTTTT. The encoded protein is CASRNRGNEKLFF.

J is TRBJ2-7 and V is TRBV2, with 8 nucleotides matching TRBD2. The V gene end was trimmed by 5 bases and the J gene end by 7 bases; junction bases not matched to a gene: 16. Germline CDR1 reads SNHLY; CDR2 reads FYNNEI. CDR3 length: 16 residues. The CDR3 nucleotides read TGTGCCAGCAGTCAATGGACTAGCCCCCGCGGGGGGGAGCAGTACTTC. It translates to CASSQWTSPRGGEQYF.

The chain has TRBV24-1 and TRBJ2-3; 9 bases map to TRBD2. This CDR3 has 14 residues. V lost 7 bases, J lost 14 bases, and 15 bases stayed unmatched. CDR1 is KGHDR and CDR2 is SFDVKD in the germline V gene. The CDR3 region is CATSRPKGLAVVYF. The CDR3 bases are TGTGCCACCAGCAGGCCAAAGGGACTAGCCGTGGTGTATTTT.

The V call is TRBV5-8, the J call TRBJ1-1; 8 bases are shared with TRBD1. Unmatched junction bases numbered 7, after V lost 7 bases and J lost 2 bases. The CDR3 is 14 residues long. CDR1 is SGHTS, CDR2 YDEGEE, per germline. This CDR3 reads CASHFGQGNTEAFF. CDR3 coding DNA: TGTGCCAGCCATTTCGGACAGGGAAACACTGAAGCTTTCTTT.

V is TRBV27 and J is TRBJ1-1, with D perhaps TRBD1 (6 bases). V was clipped by 6 bases and J by 3 bases, with 20 bases between them. In germline, CDR1 is MNHEY, CDR2 SMNVEV (reference sequence). The CDR3 extends over 16 amino acids. CDR3 in DNA: TGTGCCAGCAGCCCGGGAGGGGGGGTTGGGGACACTGAAGCTTTCTTT. Amino acids: CASSPGGGVGDTEAFF.

The sample holds a few counts of this clonotype. V gene TRBV6-2 or TRBV6-3 combines with J gene TRBJ1-1; no clear D gene. In germline, CDR1 is MNHEY, CDR2 SVGEGT. V was trimmed by 5 bases and J by 5 bases, leaving 12 bases between them. The CDR3 has 13 residues. CDR3 sequence reads: CASSPYVATEAFF. CDR3 sequence (DNA): TGTGCCAGCAGTCCCTATGTAGCGACTGAAGCTTTCTTT.